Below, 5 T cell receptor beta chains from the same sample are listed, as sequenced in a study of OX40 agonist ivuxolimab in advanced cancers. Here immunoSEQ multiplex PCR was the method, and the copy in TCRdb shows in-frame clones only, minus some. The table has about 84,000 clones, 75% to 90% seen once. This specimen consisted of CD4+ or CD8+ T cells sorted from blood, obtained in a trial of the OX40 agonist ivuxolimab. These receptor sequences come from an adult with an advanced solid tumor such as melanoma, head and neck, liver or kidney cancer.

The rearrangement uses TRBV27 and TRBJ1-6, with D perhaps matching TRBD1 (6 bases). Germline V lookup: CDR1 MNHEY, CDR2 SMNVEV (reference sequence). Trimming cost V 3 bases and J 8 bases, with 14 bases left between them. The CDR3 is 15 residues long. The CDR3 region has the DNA TGTGCCAGCAGTTTCCTCAGGGGATTGTATTCACCCCTCCACTTT. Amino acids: CASSFLRGLYSPLHF.

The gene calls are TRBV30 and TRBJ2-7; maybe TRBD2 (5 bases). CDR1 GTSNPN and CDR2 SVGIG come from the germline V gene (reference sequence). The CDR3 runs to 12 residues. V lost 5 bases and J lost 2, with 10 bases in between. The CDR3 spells CAWGLLTYEQYF. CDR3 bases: TGTGCCTGGGGACTCCTTACCTACGAGCAGTACTTC.

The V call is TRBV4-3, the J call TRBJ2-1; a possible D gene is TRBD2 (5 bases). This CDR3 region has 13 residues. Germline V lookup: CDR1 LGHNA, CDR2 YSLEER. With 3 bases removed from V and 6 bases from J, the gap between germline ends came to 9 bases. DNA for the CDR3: TGCGCCAGCAGCCAGGAGAGCGGCAATGAGCAGTTCTTC. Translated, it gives CASSQESGNEQFF.

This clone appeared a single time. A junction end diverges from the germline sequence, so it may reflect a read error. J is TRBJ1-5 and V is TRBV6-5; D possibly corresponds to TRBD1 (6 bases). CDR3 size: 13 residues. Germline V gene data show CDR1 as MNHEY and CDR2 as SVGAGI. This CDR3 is CASSDSGEQPQHF. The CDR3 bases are TGTGCCAGCAGTGACTCAGGGGAACAGCCCCAGCATTTT.

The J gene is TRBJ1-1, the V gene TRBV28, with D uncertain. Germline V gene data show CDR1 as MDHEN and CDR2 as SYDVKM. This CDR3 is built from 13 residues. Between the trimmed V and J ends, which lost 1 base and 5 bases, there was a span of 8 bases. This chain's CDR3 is CASSLSDGTEAFF. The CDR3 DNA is TGTGCCAGCAGTTTATCTGATGGGACTGAAGCTTTCTTT.